These T cell receptor beta chains were read from a single sample in a study of OX40 agonist ivuxolimab in advanced cancers. The assay was immunoSEQ multiplex PCR, and TCRdb's table has in-frame clones only and misses some. This table has 40,000 to 45,000 clones, 80% appearing once. The sequencing used CD4+ or CD8+ T cells sorted from blood, collected in a trial of the OX40 agonist ivuxolimab. The source of these receptors is an adult with an advanced solid tumor such as melanoma, head and neck, liver or kidney cancer. The CDR3 runs from the conserved cysteine through the conserved F or W. Fields, in order: clone size, J gene, D gene, V gene, CDR3 protein, CDR3 DNA. The D gene is left open where the match is weak. Clone size is shown for a subset of rows, as once, few, many or a class of expanded clone.

size: .; J: TRBJ1-2; D: .; V: TRBV6-1; CDR3: CASSKDRLYGYTF; DNA: TGTGCCAGCAGTAAGGACAGATTATATGGCTACACCTTC
size: .; J: TRBJ1-4; D: .; V: TRBV30; CDR3: CAWNRDPNEKLFF; DNA: TGTGCCTGGAACAGGGATCCTAATGAAAAACTGTTTTTT
size: .; J: TRBJ2-2; D: TRBD2; V: TRBV19; CDR3: CASSGLAATNTGELFF; DNA: TGTGCCAGTAGTGGACTAGCGGCAACGAACACCGGGGAGCTGTTTTTT
size: few; J: TRBJ1-6; D: .; V: TRBV6-1; CDR3: CASSMGRSPLHF; DNA: TGTGCCAGCAGTATGGGGAGATCACCCCTCCACTTT
size: .; J: TRBJ2-6; D: .; V: TRBV2; CDR3: CASTTEASSGANVLTF; DNA: TGTGCCAGCACCACAGAGGCAAGCTCTGGGGCCAACGTCCTGACTTTC
size: .; J: TRBJ1-2; D: TRBD1; V: TRBV7-9; CDR3: CASSLSPRTGTYGYTF; DNA: TGTGCCAGCAGCTTATCCCCTCGGACAGGTACCTATGGCTACACCTTC
size: once; J: TRBJ1-6; D: TRBD1; V: TRBV28; CDR3: CASSLLKGAYSPLHF; DNA: TGTGCCAGCAGTTTATTGAAGGGGGCTTACTCACCCCTCCACTTT
size: .; J: TRBJ2-1; D: .; V: TRBV19; CDR3: CASSTRESDYNEQFF; DNA: TGTGCCAGTAGTACCAGGGAGTCAGACTACAATGAGCAGTTCTTC
size: .; J: TRBJ2-7; D: TRBD2; V: TRBV28; CDR3: CASSLEQREYEQYF; DNA: TGTGCCAGCAGTTTGGAGCAGCGGGAGTACGAGCAGTACTTC
size: .; J: TRBJ1-4; D: TRBD1; V: TRBV7-3; CDR3: CASSRETGDKLFF; DNA: TGTGCCAGCAGCCGCGAAACAGGGGACAAACTGTTTTTT
size: .; J: TRBJ2-6; D: .; V: TRBV18; CDR3: CASSSGGGTLGTGANVLTF; DNA: TGTGCCAGCTCATCCGGAGGGGGTACACTGGGAACTGGGGCCAACGTCCTGACTTTC
size: .; J: TRBJ1-1; D: TRBD1; V: TRBV28; CDR3: CASRSTGVLNTEAFF; DNA: TGTGCCAGCAGATCGACAGGGGTCTTGAACACTGAAGCTTTCTTT
size: .; J: TRBJ1-5; D: .; V: TRBV28; CDR3: CASSLPGGANQPQHF; DNA: TGTGCCAGCAGTTTACCGGGGGGCGCGAATCAGCCCCAGCATTTT
size: .; J: TRBJ2-1; D: .; V: TRBV6-5; CDR3: CASSYKGYNEQFF; DNA: TGTGCCAGCAGTTACAAGGGGTACAATGAGCAGTTCTTC
size: .; J: TRBJ2-5; D: .; V: TRBV10-3; CDR3: CAISEGGTQYF; DNA: TGTGCCATCAGTGAGGGGGGGACCCAGTACTTC
size: .; J: TRBJ2-5; D: .; V: TRBV7-3; CDR3: CASSFKGGRETQYF; DNA: TGTGCCAGCAGCTTTAAAGGGGGGAGAGAGACCCAGTACTTC
size: .; J: TRBJ1-1; D: .; V: TRBV19; CDR3: CASRPGGGRNTEAFF; DNA: TGTGCCAGTAGGCCCGGGGGAGGGAGGAACACTGAAGCTTTCTTT